The 29 T cell receptor beta chains reported below all come from one sample, sequenced in a study of T cells after yellow fever vaccination. TCRdb called the 5' RACE reads again in MiXCR, with one record for every CDR3 protein. The sample has 500,000 to 650,000 distinct CDR3 sequences; around 12% are singletons. Sequencing was performed on PBMCs, taken on the day of the yellow fever booster vaccination. The receptors shown here come from a man aged 25 to 40 who received the YFV17D yellow fever vaccine.

This clonotype was observed a few times. This CDR3 is CASSQQTSGTYEQYF. The CDR3 bases are TGCGCCAGCAGCCAACAGACTAGCGGGACTTACGAGCAGTACTTC. The chain carries TRBV4-3 and TRBJ2-7; 11 bases map to TRBD2. Germline V CDR1 and CDR2: LGHNA, YSLEER. The trim removed 2 bases at V and 4 bases at J, leaving 4 bases unmatched. The length of the CDR3 is 15 residues.

This clonotype was seen only a few times. The rearrangement uses TRBV3-1 and TRBJ2-4; D not certain. Trimming removed 1 base at V and 1 base at J, with 5 bases between. The CDR3 is made up of 14 amino acids. The V gene's germline CDR1 is LGHDT and CDR2 YNNKEL (reference sequence). CDR3 nucleotide sequence: TGTGCCAGCAGCCAAGCCGGGGCCAAAAACATTCAGTACTTC. This codes for CASSQAGAKNIQYF.

Note on this clonotype: Relative to the germline gene, one junction end is altered; a read error may explain this. V gene TRBV30 combines with J gene TRBJ2-5, with 9 nucleotides matching TRBD1. The CDR3 length is 13 residues. The germline V gene has CDR1 GTSNPN and CDR2 SVGIG (reference sequence). The CDR3 nucleotides read TGTGCCTGGGACAGGGGGACGCAAGATACCCAGTACTTC. This encodes CAWDRGTQDTQYF. The full variable domain, in which reference TRBV30 and TRBJ2-5 provide the parts outside the CDR3, is SQTIHQWPATLVQPVGSPLSLECTVEGTSNPNLYWYRQAAGRGLQLLFYSVGIGQISSEVPQNLSASRPQDRQFILSSKKLLLSDSGFYLCAWDRGTQDTQYFGPGTRLLVL.

This clonotype was seen a few times. This chain uses TRBV10-3 with TRBJ1-5; a possible D gene is TRBD1 (5 bases). Trimming pared 4 bases from V and 6 bases from J, leaving 13 bases between. This CDR3 spans 14 amino acids. Germline CDR1 and CDR2: ENHRY and SYGVKD. The CDR3 DNA follows: TGTGCCATCAGTGCGGGGGGAGGGAGTCAGCCCCAGCATTTT. It yields the protein CAISAGGGSQPQHF.

Of note for this clonotype: A read error may produce the germline difference seen at one junction end. V and J are TRBV12-3 or TRBV12-4 and TRBJ2-1, with D maybe TRBD2 (6 bases). The CDR3 spans 13 residues. The CDR3 here is CANSFGGAYEQFF. CDR3 coding DNA: TGTGCCAACAGTTTTGGAGGGGCTTATGAGCAGTTCTTC.

The chain links TRBV7-2 to TRBJ2-5; D not certain. The V gene's germline CDR1 is SGHTA and CDR2 FQGNSA. Trimming stripped 1 base from V and 7 bases from J, with 16 bases between. This CDR3 contains 15 residues. This chain's CDR3 is CASSLERLFPGTQYF. In DNA form, the CDR3 reads TGTGCCAGCAGCTTAGAACGCCTATTTCCGGGGACCCAGTACTTC.

This clonotype was counted at least ten times. This chain joins TRBV7-9 and TRBJ2-1; perhaps TRBD2 as D (6 bases). Germline CDR1 and CDR2: SEHNR and FQNEAQ (reference sequence). Trimming removed 3 bases from V and 8 bases from J, with 11 bases in between. This CDR3 is 13 amino acids long. DNA for the CDR3: TGTGCCAGCAGCTTTACTAGCAGCTATGAGCAGTTCTTC. Protein sequence: CASSFTSSYEQFF.

CDR3 region: CASTDTNYGYTF. The CDR3 DNA follows: TGTGCCAGCACGGACACTAACTATGGCTACACCTTC. The chain combines TRBV6-6 with TRBJ1-2; a weak D match, TRBD1 (5 bases). V lost 7 bases and J lost 0, with 6 bases in between. The CDR3 covers 12 residues. The germline V gene encodes CDR1 MNHNY and CDR2 SVGAGI (reference sequence).

In its sample, this clonotype was seen a few times. This chain joins TRBV6-5 and TRBJ1-3; the D is unclear. The CDR3 covers 11 residues. Trimming pared 11 bases from V and 3 bases from J, leaving 8 bases between. The germline CDR1 and CDR2 sequences are MNHEY and SVGAGI. CDR3 region: CASSRGNTIYF. For the CDR3, the DNA is TGTGCCTCCTCCCGTGGAAACACCATATATTTT.

This clonotype was seen only a few times. V and J are TRBV24-1 and TRBJ2-1, with TRBD1 matching 9 bases. Germline trimming cut 9 bases from V and 6 bases from J; bases unmatched to any gene: 11. The CDR3 runs 15 residues. The germline CDR1 and CDR2 sequences are KGHDR and SFDVKD. The DNA of the CDR3 is TGTGCCACCCGTCCCGGGACAGGGATTTCCAATGAGCAGTTCTTC. This sequence encodes CATRPGTGISNEQFF.

This clonotype was seen more than once but under ten times. V and J are TRBV5-6 and TRBJ2-5; weak D call: TRBD1 (6 bases). Germline CDR1 is SGHDT and CDR2 is YYEEEE. The CDR3 has 14 residues. Trimming took off 4 bases at V and 3 bases at J, with 13 bases between the two ends. The CDR3 loop reads CASSVPGHKETQYF. The CDR3 DNA sequence: TGTGCCAGCAGCGTCCCGGGACACAAAGAGACCCAGTACTTC.

The chain joins TRBV7-2 to TRBJ1-1; D is perhaps TRBD1 (6 bases). From germline, CDR1 is SGHTA and CDR2 FQGNSA. There are 14 residues in the CDR3. V was clipped by 6 bases and J by 5 bases, with 16 bases between them. CDR3 region: CASRQQGIGTEAFF. The CDR3 nucleotides are TGTGCCAGCAGACAACAGGGTATTGGGACTGAAGCTTTCTTT.

In this sample, this clonotype turned up a few times. The CDR3 DNA reads TGTGCCGGGGACCTTGGCGGGAGCAGGTACAATGAGCAGTTCTTC. Protein sequence: CAGDLGGSRYNEQFF. The rearrangement links TRBV30 to TRBJ2-1, with TRBD2 matching 7 bases. CDR1 is GTSNPN and CDR2 is SVGIG in the germline V gene (reference sequence). This CDR3 spans 15 amino acids. With 8 bases clipped from V and 4 bases from J, the junction kept 14 bases outside the gene matches.

This chain joins TRBV20-1 and TRBJ2-2; tentatively, D is TRBD1 or TRBD2 (6 bases each). Germline-derived CDR1 and CDR2 are DFQATT and SNEGSKA (reference sequence). The CDR3 covers 14 residues. With 2 bases removed from V and 7 bases from J, the gap between germline ends came to 14 bases. CDR3 sequence (DNA): TGCAGTGCTAGATTAGGGGGGTCCATCGGGGAGCTGTTTTTT. Translation: CSARLGGSIGELFF.

Only a few counts were recorded for this clonotype. This chain links TRBV2 with TRBJ2-2; D remains ambiguous. V was trimmed by 2 bases and J by 0 bases, leaving 4 bases between them. Looked up from germline, CDR1 is SNHLY and CDR2 is FYNNEI. The CDR3 has 14 residues. For the CDR3, the DNA is TGTGCCAGCAGTGAACAGGCGAACACCGGGGAGCTGTTTTTT. The encoded protein is CASSEQANTGELFF.

To note about this clonotype: At one of its ends the junction is not consistent with the germline gene, which may arise from a read error. The V gene is TRBV7-9, the J gene TRBJ1-4; D is unresolved. This CDR3 is 15 amino acids long. CDR1 SEHNR and CDR2 FQNEAQ come from the germline V gene (reference sequence). The CDR3 DNA reads as TGTGCCAGCAGCTTATCGGACCGGTATAATGAAAATCTGTTTTTT. It codes for CASSLSDRYNENLFF.

V and J are TRBV3-1 and TRBJ1-5; D not resolved. Trimming removed 0 bases from V and 9 bases from J, with 9 bases in between. The germline gives CDR1 LGHDT, CDR2 YNNKEL (reference sequence). The CDR3 contains 13 residues. The CDR3 DNA is TGTGCCAGCAGCCAAGAAGAGCGGTCGCCCCAGCATTTT. This sequence encodes CASSQEERSPQHF.

Only a few counts were recorded for this clonotype. The rearrangement links TRBV24-1 to TRBJ2-1, with a tentative D call TRBD2 (5 bases). Germline V lookup: CDR1 KGHDR, CDR2 SFDVKD. Deletions cut 3 bases from V and 6 bases from J, with 8 bases between. The CDR3 runs to 13 residues. CDR3 bases: TGTGCCACCAGTGATGCCGGGATCAATGAGCAGTTCTTC. Protein: CATSDAGINEQFF.

This clonotype was detected only a few times. The chain is built from TRBV5-4 and TRBJ1-1; 8 positions match TRBD1. The V and J ends lost 2 bases and 4 bases, in that order; junction bases with no gene match: 7. The V gene's germline CDR1 is SGHNT and CDR2 YYREEE (reference sequence). The CDR3 is 15 residues long. The CDR3 sequence is CASSFAGGRGTEAFF. The CDR3 DNA reads TGTGCCAGCAGCTTTGCAGGGGGCCGCGGCACTGAAGCTTTCTTT.

This clonotype was recorded at least ten times. The junction and the germline gene differ at one end; a read error may be behind it. This rearrangement joins TRBV6-2 or TRBV6-3 to TRBJ2-7; D not resolved. The CDR3 loop spans 11 amino acids. Germline values: CDR1 MNHEY, CDR2 SVGEGT. CDR3 residues: CASSYSHEQYF. Here the CDR3 DNA reads TGTGCCAGCAGTTACTCCCACGAGCAGTACTTC.

In its sample, this clonotype was seen many times. This chain links TRBV7-6 with TRBJ2-7; D might be TRBD2 (6 bases). The CDR3 has 14 residues. Trimming removed 1 base at V and 2 bases at J, with 9 bases between. Germline V lookup: CDR1 SGHVS, CDR2 FNYEAQ. DNA of the CDR3: TGTGCCAGCAGCTTAGAGCGGGCCGCCTACGAGCAGTACTTC. Amino acid sequence: CASSLERAAYEQYF.

V is TRBV15 and J is TRBJ1-2, with 7 bases lining up with TRBD1. The germline CDR1 and CDR2 sequences are LNHNV and YYDKDF (reference sequence). The V segment lost 0 bases and the J segment 6 bases; nucleotides outside the gene matches: 7. The CDR3 covers 15 residues. CDR3 loop: CATSREDRWKDGYTF. The CDR3, as DNA: TGTGCCACCAGCAGAGAGGACAGGTGGAAAGATGGCTACACCTTC. The variable domain in full, completed from reference TRBV15 and TRBJ1-2, reads DAMVIQNPRYQVTQFGKPVTLSCSQTLNHNVMYWYQQKSSQAPKLLFHYYDKDFNNEADTPDNFQSRRPNTSFCFLDIRSPGLGDTAMYLCATSREDRWKDGYTFGSGTRLTVV.

The chain links TRBV5-6 to TRBJ2-1; D is uncertain. Looked up from germline, CDR1 is SGHDT and CDR2 is YYEEEE. The CDR3 covers 13 residues. V gave up 1 base and J gave up 5 bases, with 7 bases separating them. The CDR3: CASSLLGNNEQFF. The CDR3 nucleotides are TGTGCCAGCAGCTTGCTGGGGAACAATGAGCAGTTCTTC. Based on the CDR3 plus reference TRBV5-6 and TRBJ2-1, the full variable domain is DAGVTQSPTHLIKTRGQQVTLRCSPKSGHDTVSWYQQALGQGPQFIFQYYEEEERQRGNFPDRFSGHQFPNYSSELNVNALLLGDSALYLCASSLLGNNEQFFGPGTRLTVL.

V and J are TRBV7-8 and TRBJ2-4, with D tentatively TRBD1 or TRBD2 (5 bases each). This CDR3 is 14 amino acids long. Trimming removed 7 bases at V and 5 bases at J, with 15 bases between. In germline, CDR1 is SGHVS, CDR2 FQNEAQ. Here the CDR3 reads CASTRGVGENIQYF. For the CDR3, the DNA is TGTGCCAGCACCCGAGGGGTGGGAGAAAACATTCAGTACTTC.

The table lists this clonotype with a few counts. The chain combines TRBV9 with TRBJ2-1; 7 bases align to TRBD1. The CDR3 sequence is 17 residues long. V shed 0 bases and J 0 bases; nucleotides not matched to a gene: 6. The germline V gene encodes CDR1 SGDLS and CDR2 YYNGEE. CDR3 DNA sequence: TGTGCCAGCAGCGTAGCTACGGGACAGAGCTCCTACAATGAGCAGTTCTTC. This encodes CASSVATGQSSYNEQFF.

The rearrangement uses TRBV9 and TRBJ2-3, with 10 bases lining up with TRBD2. The CDR3 contains 13 residues. Germline V gives CDR1 SGDLS, CDR2 YYNGEE. Trimming removed 8 bases from V and 1 base from J; junction bases left unmatched: 1. CDR3 amino acids: CASGTSGTDTQYF. CDR3 coding DNA: TGTGCCAGTGGGACTAGCGGCACAGATACGCAGTATTTT.

The chain couples TRBV19 to TRBJ2-5; D perhaps matches TRBD1 (6 bases). In germline, CDR1 is LNHDA, CDR2 SQIVND (reference sequence). The V end lost 3 bases, the J end lost 0 bases, and 11 bases lay between the germline ends. CDR3 length equals 15 residues. In DNA form, the CDR3 reads TGTGCCAGTAGTATCAAAGGGACAAACCAAGAGACCCAGTACTTC. Protein: CASSIKGTNQETQYF.

This clonotype has only a few counts. The chain links TRBV20-1 to TRBJ2-7, with a weak D call TRBD2 (5 bases). Per the germline V gene, CDR1 is DFQATT and CDR2 is SNEGSKA (reference sequence). Trimming removed 3 bases at V and 7 bases at J, with 13 bases between. This CDR3 contains 12 residues. In nucleotides, the CDR3 is TGCAGTGCTAGGAGATCGGGAATAGAGCAGTACTTC. It is translated as CSARRSGIEQYF.

The CDR3 coding sequence is TGTGCCAGCAGTTACTCAGCAAGACACATGAACACTGAAGCTTTCTTT. Protein sequence: CASSYSARHMNTEAFF. V usage is TRBV6-2 or TRBV6-3 and J usage is TRBJ1-1; D not resolved. The V end lost 0 bases, the J end lost 0 bases, and 11 bases lay between the germline ends. CDR3 length equals 16 residues. Germline CDR1 MNHEY, CDR2 SVGEGT.